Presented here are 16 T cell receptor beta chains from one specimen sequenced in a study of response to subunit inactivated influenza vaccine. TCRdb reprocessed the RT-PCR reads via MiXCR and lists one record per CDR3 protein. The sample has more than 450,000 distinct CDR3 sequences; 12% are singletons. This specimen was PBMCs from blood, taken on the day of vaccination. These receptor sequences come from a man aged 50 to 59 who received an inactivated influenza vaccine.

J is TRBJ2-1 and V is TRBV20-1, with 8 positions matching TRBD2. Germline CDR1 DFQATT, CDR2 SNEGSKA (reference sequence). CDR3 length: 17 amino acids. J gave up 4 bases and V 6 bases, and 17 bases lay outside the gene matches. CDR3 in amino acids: CSAQNRQRGTHYNEQFF. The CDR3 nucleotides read TGCAGTGCACAGAACCGACAGCGGGGGACCCATTACAATGAGCAGTTCTTC.

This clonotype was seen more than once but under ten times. The CDR3 DNA reads as TGTGCCAGCAGGCTACAGGGCTACGAGCAGTACTTC. This sequence encodes CASRLQGYEQYF. The V and J genes are TRBV5-6 and TRBJ2-7; D is perhaps TRBD1 (6 bases). The CDR3 is 12 amino acids. The V gene lost 5 bases and the J gene lost 3 bases, with 9 bases spanning the gap. CDR1 SGHDT and CDR2 YYEEEE come from the germline V gene.

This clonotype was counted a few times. The CDR3 region has the DNA TGTGCCAGCAGTTATCCTATCGAGTTGTTGGCACCCTACAATGAGCAGTTCTTC. Amino acids: CASSYPIELLAPYNEQFF. The V call is TRBV6-2 or TRBV6-3, the J call TRBJ2-1; D remains ambiguous. This CDR3 spans 18 amino acids. CDR1 MNHEY and CDR2 SVGEGT come from the germline V gene. V lost 3 bases and J 2 bases, leaving 20 bases between the germline ends.

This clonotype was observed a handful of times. Written as DNA, the CDR3 is TGCAGTGCTAGGGTGGTTACGTTGGCGGGAGGAAAACGCGATGAGCAGTTCTTC. This codes for CSARVVTLAGGKRDEQFF. The J gene is TRBJ2-1, the V gene TRBV20-1; 8 positions match TRBD2. Trimming cost V 3 bases and J 8 bases; bases outside gene matches: 21. The CDR3 is 18 amino acids. The germline V gene has CDR1 DFQATT and CDR2 SNEGSKA (reference sequence).

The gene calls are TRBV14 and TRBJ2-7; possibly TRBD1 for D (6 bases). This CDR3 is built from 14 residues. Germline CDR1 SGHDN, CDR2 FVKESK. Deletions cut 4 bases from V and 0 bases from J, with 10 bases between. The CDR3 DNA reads TGTGCCAGCAGCCGGGGGCTAATCTCCTACGAGCAGTACTTC. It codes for CASSRGLISYEQYF.

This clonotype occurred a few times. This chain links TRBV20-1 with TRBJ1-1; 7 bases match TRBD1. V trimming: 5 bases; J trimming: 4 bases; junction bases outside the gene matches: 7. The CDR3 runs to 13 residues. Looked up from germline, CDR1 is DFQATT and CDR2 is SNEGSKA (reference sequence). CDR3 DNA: TGCAGTGCTCCCAGGGGGTTTAGCACTGAAGCTTTCTTT. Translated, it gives CSAPRGFSTEAFF.

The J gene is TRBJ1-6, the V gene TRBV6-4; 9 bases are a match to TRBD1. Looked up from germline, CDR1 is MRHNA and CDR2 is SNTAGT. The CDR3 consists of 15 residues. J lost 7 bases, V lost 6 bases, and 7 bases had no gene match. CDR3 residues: CASREQGAENSPLHF. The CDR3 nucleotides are TGTGCCAGCAGGGAACAGGGGGCTGAGAATTCACCCCTCCACTTT.

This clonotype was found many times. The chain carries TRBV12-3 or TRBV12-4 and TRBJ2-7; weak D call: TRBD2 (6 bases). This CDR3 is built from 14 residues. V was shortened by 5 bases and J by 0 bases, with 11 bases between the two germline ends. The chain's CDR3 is CASSRGTPSYEQYF. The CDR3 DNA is TGTGCCAGCAGTCGCGGGACCCCCTCCTACGAGCAGTACTTC.

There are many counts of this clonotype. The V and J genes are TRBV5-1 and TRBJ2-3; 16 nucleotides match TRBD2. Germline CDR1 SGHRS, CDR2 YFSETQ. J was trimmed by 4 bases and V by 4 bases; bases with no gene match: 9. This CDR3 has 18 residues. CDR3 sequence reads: CASSRDGTSGGAPDTQYF. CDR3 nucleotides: TGCGCCAGCAGCCGAGACGGGACTAGCGGGGGGGCTCCAGATACGCAGTATTTT.

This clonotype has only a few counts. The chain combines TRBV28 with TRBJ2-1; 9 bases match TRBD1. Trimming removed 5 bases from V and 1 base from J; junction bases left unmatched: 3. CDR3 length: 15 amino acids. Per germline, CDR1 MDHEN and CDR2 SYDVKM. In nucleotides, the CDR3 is TGTGCCAGCAGTACAGGGGGCTTGTCCTACAATGAGCAGTTCTTC. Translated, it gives CASSTGGLSYNEQFF. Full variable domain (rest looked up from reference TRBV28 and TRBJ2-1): DVKVTQSSRYLVKRTGEKVFLECVQDMDHENMFWYRQDPGLGLRLIYFSYDVKMKEKGDIPEGYSVSREKKERFSLILESASTNQTSMYLCASSTGGLSYNEQFFGPGTRLTVL.

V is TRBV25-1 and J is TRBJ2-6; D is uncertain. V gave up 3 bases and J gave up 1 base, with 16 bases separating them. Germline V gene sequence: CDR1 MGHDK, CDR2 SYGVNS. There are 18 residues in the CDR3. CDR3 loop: CASSDGPPPHSGANVLTF. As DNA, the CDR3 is TGTGCCAGCAGTGATGGGCCACCGCCCCATTCTGGGGCCAACGTCCTGACTTTC.

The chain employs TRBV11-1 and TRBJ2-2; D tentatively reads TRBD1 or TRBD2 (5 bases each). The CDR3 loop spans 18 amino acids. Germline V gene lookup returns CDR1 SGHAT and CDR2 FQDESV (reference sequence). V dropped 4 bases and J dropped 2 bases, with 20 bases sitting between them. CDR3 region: CASSSNLIRGKNTGELFF. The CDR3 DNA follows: TGTGCCAGCAGCTCGAACCTAATTCGGGGCAAAAACACCGGGGAGCTGTTTTTT.

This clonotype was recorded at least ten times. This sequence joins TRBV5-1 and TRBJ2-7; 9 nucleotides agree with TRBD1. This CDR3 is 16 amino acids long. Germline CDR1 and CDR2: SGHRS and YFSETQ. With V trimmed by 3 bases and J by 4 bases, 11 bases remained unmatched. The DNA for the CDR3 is TGCGCCAGCAGCTCGACCGGGACAGGGTATACGTACGAGCAGTACTTC. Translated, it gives CASSSTGTGYTYEQYF.

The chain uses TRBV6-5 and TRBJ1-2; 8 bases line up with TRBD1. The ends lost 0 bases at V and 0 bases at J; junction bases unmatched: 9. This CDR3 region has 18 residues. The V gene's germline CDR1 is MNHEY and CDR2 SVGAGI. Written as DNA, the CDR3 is TGTGCCAGCAGTTACTCGGGGGGACAGGTTTTGACTAACTATGGCTACACCTTC. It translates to CASSYSGGQVLTNYGYTF.

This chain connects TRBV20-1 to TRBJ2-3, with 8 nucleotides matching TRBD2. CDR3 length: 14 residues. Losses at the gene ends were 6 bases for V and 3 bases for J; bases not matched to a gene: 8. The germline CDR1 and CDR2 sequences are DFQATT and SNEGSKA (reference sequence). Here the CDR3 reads CSAQSLAATDTQYF. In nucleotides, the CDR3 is TGCAGTGCACAATCACTAGCGGCGACAGATACGCAGTATTTT.

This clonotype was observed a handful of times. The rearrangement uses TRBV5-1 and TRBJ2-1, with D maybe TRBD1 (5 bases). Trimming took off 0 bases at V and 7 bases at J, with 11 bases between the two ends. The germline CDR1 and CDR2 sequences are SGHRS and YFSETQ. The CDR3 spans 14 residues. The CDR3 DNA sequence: TGCGCCAGCAGCTTGGCGACAGCAGCGAATGAGCAGTTCTTC. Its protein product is CASSLATAANEQFF.